These 15 T cell receptor beta chains share one sample of origin, sequenced in a study of CD8 T cells in ankylosing spondylitis. TCRdb recomputed calls from the 5' RACE reads with MiXCR, one row per CDR3 protein. The data contain about 210,000 distinct CDR3 sequences, 8% to 10% of them singletons. Sequencing was done on a sample of blood, either unsorted or a sorted T cell fraction (not recorded which). Receptor source: a female donor with ankylosing spondylitis or in good health (not recorded which).

The chain has TRBV30 and TRBJ2-4; 10 positions agree with TRBD2. The junction had 4 bases not matched to a gene; V was cut back by 1 base and J by 10 bases. Germline CDR1 and CDR2: GTSNPN and SVGIG (reference sequence). The CDR3 has 13 residues. The CDR3 DNA reads TGTGCCTGGAGTGGAAGCGGGAGGGGTATTCAGTACTTC. Residues: CAWSGSGRGIQYF.

This clonotype was seen at least ten times. The rearrangement uses TRBV12-3 or TRBV12-4 and TRBJ1-1; the D is unclear. Trimming removed 6 bases at V and 0 bases at J, with 17 bases between. This CDR3 is built from 16 residues. CDR3 in amino acids: CASSRDHFRMNTEAFF. The CDR3 DNA reads as TGTGCCAGCAGCCGAGACCATTTCCGGATGAACACTGAAGCTTTCTTT.

This clonotype has a count of ten or more. J is TRBJ2-5 and V is TRBV11-2; D gene unclear. The CDR3 loop spans 16 amino acids. Germline lookup yields CDR1 SGHAT and CDR2 FQNNGV. With 2 bases removed from V and 7 bases from J, the gap between germline ends came to 20 bases. The CDR3 loop is CASSLLSLEPYGTQYF. DNA of the CDR3: TGTGCCAGCAGCTTATTATCTCTAGAGCCCTATGGGACCCAGTACTTC.

This clonotype was observed many times. The CDR3 DNA follows: TGTGCCAGCAGCCTGACTAGCGGGAATTGGAATGAGCAGTTCTTC. Its protein product is CASSLTSGNWNEQFF. J is TRBJ2-1 and V is TRBV7-3; 11 bases line up with TRBD2. CDR3 length: 15 amino acids. V trimming: 5 bases; J trimming: 7 bases; junction bases outside the gene matches: 7. Germline V gene data show CDR1 as SGHTA and CDR2 as FQGTGA.

The chain employs TRBV3-1 and TRBJ2-7; possibly TRBD2 for D (6 bases). Germline V CDR1 and CDR2: LGHDT, YNNKEL (reference sequence). CDR3 length: 18 amino acids. V was clipped by 8 bases and J by 7 bases, with 33 bases between them. The CDR3 is CASCLGILANRVPGEQYF. In DNA, the CDR3 is TGTGCCAGCTGCCTAGGGATCCTAGCGAACCGGGTCCCGGGTGAGCAGTACTTC.

The sample holds a few counts of this clonotype. A much more abundant neighbour one base away suggests this may be a read error. The chain recombines TRBV12-3 or TRBV12-4 with TRBJ2-7; possible D gene TRBD2, 8 bases. This CDR3 is 16 amino acids long. V lost 3 bases and J 0 bases, leaving 15 bases between the germline ends. The CDR3 DNA sequence: TGTGCCAGCAGTTTCGAGACAGGGACTAGCTCCTACGAGCAGTACTTC. Translated: CASSFETGTSSYEQYF.

The chain combines TRBV5-5 with TRBJ2-5; 9 bases map to TRBD1. This CDR3 region has 15 residues. The V and J ends lost 2 bases and 7 bases, in that order; junction bases with no gene match: 9. The germline V gene encodes CDR1 SGHKS and CDR2 YYEKEE (reference sequence). In DNA form, the CDR3 reads TGTGCCAGCAGCTTCCTGACAGGGGGATTAAGGACCCAGTACTTC. Protein: CASSFLTGGLRTQYF.

This clonotype was counted ten times or more. The chain recombines TRBV27 with TRBJ2-1; D ambiguous. Germline loops: CDR1 MNHEY, CDR2 SMNVEV (reference sequence). The length of the CDR3 is 15 residues. V was trimmed by 8 bases and J by 0 bases, leaving 14 bases between them. CDR3 coding DNA: TGTGCCAGCTGGCCGGGTTTCAGCTCCTACAATGAGCAGTTCTTC. Protein product: CASWPGFSSYNEQFF.

In its sample, this clonotype was seen many times. The V and J genes are TRBV28 and TRBJ2-4, with 8 bases identical to TRBD2. This CDR3 comprises 18 residues. The germline gives CDR1 MDHEN, CDR2 SYDVKM. Unmatched junction bases numbered 11, after V lost 4 bases and J lost 0 bases. CDR3 in amino acids: CASSSTSGGDLAKNIQYF. In DNA form, the CDR3 reads TGTGCCAGCAGTTCAACATCGGGGGGGGACCTAGCCAAAAACATTCAGTACTTC.

In its sample, this clonotype was seen many times. The CDR3 loop is CATRQQNAGNTIYF. The CDR3 coding sequence is TGTGCCACCCGTCAGCAGAACGCTGGAAACACCATATATTTT. The V and J genes are TRBV10-3 and TRBJ1-3, with D hard to call. CDR3 length equals 14 residues. CDR1 is ENHRY, CDR2 SYGVKD, per germline. V gave up 10 bases and J gave up 2 bases, with 15 bases separating them.

The sample holds many counts of this clonotype. The genes are TRBV6-2 or TRBV6-3 and TRBJ1-1; the D is unclear. The CDR3 spans 13 residues. Germline V gene data show CDR1 as MNHEY and CDR2 as SVGEGT. V was pared by 11 bases and J by 5 bases, with 18 bases between. CDR3 DNA: TGTGCCTCGAGGAGGCCTCAAGGTACTGAAGCTTTCTTT. It yields the protein CASRRPQGTEAFF.

This clonotype was observed a single time. The junction and the germline gene differ at one end; a read error may be behind it. J is TRBJ2-1 and V is TRBV27; 10 positions match TRBD2. Germline-derived CDR1 and CDR2 are MNHEY and SMNVEV (reference sequence). The CDR3 runs to 15 residues. The CDR3 nucleotides are TGTGCCAGCAGTTTGGGGTCTAGCGGGAGCTATGAGCAGCTCTTC. This sequence encodes CASSLGSSGSYEQLF.

This clonotype has ten or more counts. The CDR3 nucleotides are TGCAGCGTTGAAACCACCTCGGGACCTGGGGACTATGGCTACACCTTC. Its protein product is CSVETTSGPGDYGYTF. This rearrangement joins TRBV29-1 to TRBJ1-2, with D possibly being TRBD1 (5 bases). Trimming took 2 bases from V and 3 from J, leaving 19 bases between them. Germline assignment: CDR1 SQVTM and CDR2 ANQGSEA. This CDR3 is built from 16 residues.

This clonotype showed up many times. The DNA for the CDR3 is TGTGCCAGCAGCCGTCTGGGGGAGGCTAATGAAAAACTGTTTTTT. It yields the protein CASSRLGEANEKLFF. The chain couples TRBV7-2 to TRBJ1-4; tentatively, D is TRBD1 (5 bases). V dropped 5 bases and J dropped 3 bases, with 13 bases sitting between them. CDR1 SGHTA and CDR2 FQGNSA come from the germline V gene. The length of the CDR3 is 15 residues.

The chain couples TRBV7-9 to TRBJ1-2; possibly TRBD1 for D (6 bases). Germline lookup yields CDR1 SEHNR and CDR2 FQNEAQ (reference sequence). Trimming removed 5 bases from V and 4 bases from J, with 14 bases in between. CDR3 length: 14 amino acids. Here the CDR3 DNA reads TGTGCCAGCAGCCCCCAGGGGCTCTTCTATGGCTACACCTTC. It yields the protein CASSPQGLFYGYTF.